These 23 T cell receptor beta chains were sequenced from one sample in a study of read filtering for tumor transcriptome and immune sequencing. This library used 300 to 450 ng RNA and molecular barcoded adaptors spanning alpha/delta and beta/gamma chains. TCRdb reprocessed the reads with MiXCR, giving one entry per CDR3 protein. The sample contains more than 20,000 distinct CDR3 sequences, 22% of which appear only once. Specimen: a population of CD138-negative cells sorted from bone marrow. All receptors come from a donor at least 40 years old with multiple myeloma.

This clonotype has at least ten counts. The rearrangement joins TRBV5-1 to TRBJ2-1, with 7 bases matching TRBD1. V gave up 4 bases and J gave up 5 bases; unmatched junction bases: 6. Germline V CDR1 and CDR2: SGHRS, YFSETQ. The CDR3 length is 14 residues. CDR3 sequence reads: CASSRTTGNNEQFF. The CDR3 nucleotides read TGCGCCAGCAGCCGCACGACAGGGAACAATGAGCAGTTCTTC. Full variable domain (missing parts from reference TRBV5-1 and TRBJ2-1): KAGVTQTPRYLIKTRGQQVTLSCSPISGHRSVSWYQQTPGQGLQFLFEYFSETQRNKGNFPGRFSGRQFSNSRSEMNVSTLELGDSALYLCASSRTTGNNEQFFGPGTRLTVL.

This clonotype is labeled medium-sized. The rearrangement uses TRBV7-2 and TRBJ2-2, with D perhaps matching TRBD1 (7 bases). This CDR3 is built from 13 residues. Germline V gene sequence: CDR1 SGHTA, CDR2 FQGNSA. Trimming cost V 8 bases and J 5 bases, with 12 bases left between them. The CDR3 loop reads CASGRGVTGELFF. The CDR3, as DNA: TGTGCCAGCGGCAGGGGGGTGACCGGGGAGCTGTTTTTT.

This clonotype was detected only a few times. CDR3 loop: CASSLGGQGTETQYF. The CDR3 nucleotides are TGTGCCAGCAGCTTAGGCGGACAGGGGACAGAGACCCAGTACTTC. The V and J genes are TRBV7-2 and TRBJ2-5, with 9 bases lining up with TRBD1. This CDR3 is built from 15 residues. V lost 1 base, J lost 4 bases, and 4 bases stayed unmatched. Germline V CDR1 and CDR2: SGHTA, FQGNSA.

This clonotype has only a few counts. The V gene is TRBV5-4, the J gene TRBJ1-1, with 10 bases fitting TRBD1. CDR3 length equals 14 residues. CDR1 SGHNT and CDR2 YYREEE come from the germline V gene (reference sequence). With 3 bases clipped from V and 11 bases from J, the junction kept 10 bases outside the gene matches. The CDR3 coding sequence is TGTGCCAGCAGCTACGGGACAGGGGAAGCCGTGGCTTTCTTT. Protein product: CASSYGTGEAVAFF.

Note on this clonotype: A read error may be the cause here, since a much bigger clone is one base away. The chain uses TRBV11-2 and TRBJ1-1; tentative D call: TRBD1 (6 bases). CDR3 length equals 14 residues. The germline V gene encodes CDR1 SGHAT and CDR2 FQNNGV. The DNA of the CDR3 is TGTTCCAGCAGCCAGTCTACAGGGAGCACTGAAGCTTTCTTT. Residues: CSSSQSTGSTEAFF.

The rearrangement links TRBV20-1 to TRBJ2-3, with D possibly being TRBD1 or TRBD2 (5 bases each). The CDR3 runs 13 residues. Trimming took 7 bases from V and 0 from J, leaving 11 bases between them. In germline, CDR1 is DFQATT, CDR2 SNEGSKA (reference sequence). The CDR3 protein is CSVGVISTDTQYF. As DNA, the CDR3 is TGCAGTGTGGGGGTCATCAGCACAGATACGCAGTATTTT.

Of note for this clonotype: With a much larger clone just one base away, this may be a read error. In this CDR3 the conserved last residue, phenylalanine or tryptophan, is missing, so a read error is likely. This chain links TRBV6-5 with TRBJ1-2; a weak D match, TRBD1 (5 bases). The V and J ends lost 8 bases and 3 bases respectively, with 7 bases between them. CDR3 length: 11 amino acids. The V gene's germline CDR1 is MNHEY and CDR2 SVGAGI. For the CDR3, the DNA is TGTGCCAGCCGACAGTACTATGGCTACACCCTC. Amino acid sequence: CASRQYYGYTL.

This clonotype occurred many times. V is TRBV6-5 and J is TRBJ1-2; no clear D. Germline V gene lookup returns CDR1 MNHEY and CDR2 SVGAGI. There are 12 residues in the CDR3. V was shortened by 6 bases and J by 4 bases, with 9 bases between the two germline ends. The CDR3 loop reads CASSPVGYGYTF. The CDR3, as DNA: TGTGCCAGCAGCCCTGTCGGCTATGGCTACACCTTC.

A few counts support this clonotype. J is TRBJ2-3 and V is TRBV11-3, with 13 bases that match TRBD2. The CDR3 consists of 16 residues. From germline, CDR1 is SGHNT and CDR2 YENEEA. Trimming took 5 bases from V and 6 from J; bases not matched to a gene: 8. The CDR3 loop is CASSAGTSGVWDTQYF. CDR3 nucleotide sequence: TGTGCCAGCAGCGCCGGGACTAGCGGGGTGTGGGATACGCAGTATTTT.

With respect to this clonotype: Compared with germline, one end of the junction differs, possibly owing to a read error. The rearrangement links TRBV5-1 to TRBJ1-1, with TRBD1 as a possible D gene (6 bases). Looked up from germline, CDR1 is SGHRS and CDR2 is YFSETQ. CDR3 length: 17 amino acids. CDR3 amino acids: CVSSLGIRGSQNTEAFF. The CDR3 region has the DNA TGCGTCAGCAGCTTGGGAATAAGGGGGAGTCAGAACACTGAAGCTTTCTTT.

This clonotype was detected only once. A far larger clone is one base from this, pointing to a likely read error. V and J are TRBV20-1 and TRBJ2-1; D is possibly TRBD2 (5 bases). Germline V CDR1 and CDR2: DFQATT, SNEGSKA (reference sequence). V gave up 5 bases and J gave up 10 bases, with 24 bases separating them. This CDR3 spans 15 amino acids. This chain's CDR3 is CSALGPILGVYEQFF. CDR3 nucleotide sequence: TGCAGTGCTCTTGGGCCCATCCTCGGGGTCTACGAGCAGTTCTTC.

This clonotype was seen ten or more times. The chain is built from TRBV20-1 and TRBJ2-3; D assignment may be TRBD1 or TRBD2 (5 bases each). Trimming took 5 bases from V and 4 from J, leaving 19 bases between them. Looked up from germline, CDR1 is DFQATT and CDR2 is SNEGSKA (reference sequence). This CDR3 has 15 residues. CDR3 DNA: TGCAGTGCTGAGGGACCAGTCATTTATTCAGATACGCAGTATTTT. As protein: CSAEGPVIYSDTQYF.

This clonotype has ten or more counts. The V call is TRBV24-1, the J call TRBJ2-2; D might be TRBD2 (5 bases). V lost 5 bases, J lost 4 bases, and 13 bases lay in between. The CDR3 spans 15 residues. Germline CDR1 and CDR2: KGHDR and SFDVKD. The CDR3 DNA is TGTGCCACCAGTGCCGGAGGACTTGGCACCGGGGAGCTGTTTTTT. Translation: CATSAGGLGTGELFF.

Only a few counts were recorded for this clonotype. The V and J genes are TRBV11-2 and TRBJ1-4; 9 bases fit TRBD1. Germline trimming cut 5 bases from V and 8 bases from J; bases unmatched to any gene: 9. The CDR3 length is 15 residues. From germline, CDR1 is SGHAT and CDR2 FQNNGV. The CDR3 protein is CASSRPGQGWEKLFF. The CDR3 DNA reads as TGTGCCAGCAGCCGACCGGGACAGGGCTGGGAAAAACTGTTTTTT. The full variable domain, in which reference TRBV11-2 and TRBJ1-4 provide the parts outside the CDR3, is EAGVAQSPRYKIIEKRQSVAFWCNPISGHATLYWYQQILGQGPKLLIQFQNNGVVDDSQLPKDRFSAERLKGVDSTLKIQPAKLEDSAVYLCASSRPGQGWEKLFFGSGTQLSVL.

This clonotype was seen at least ten times. The rearrangement joins TRBV4-1 to TRBJ1-1; D unresolved. Germline V gene data show CDR1 as MGHRA and CDR2 as YSYEKL. The CDR3 runs to 14 residues. The V end was cut by 0 bases, the J end by 6 bases, with 11 bases between. CDR3: CASSQDVRVPEAFF. For the CDR3, the DNA is TGCGCCAGCAGCCAAGATGTGAGGGTCCCTGAAGCTTTCTTT.

V usage is TRBV24-1 and J usage is TRBJ2-3; no reliable D call. CDR1 is KGHDR and CDR2 is SFDVKD in the germline V gene. The CDR3 extends over 15 amino acids. V lost 0 bases and J lost 2, with 8 bases in between. The CDR3 spells CATSDLPDDTDTQYF. In nucleotides, the CDR3 is TGTGCCACCAGTGATTTGCCGGACGACACAGATACGCAGTATTTT.

This clonotype showed up many times. The genes are TRBV20-1 and TRBJ1-1, with TRBD1 matching 8 bases. This CDR3 region has 12 residues. Per germline, CDR1 DFQATT and CDR2 SNEGSKA (reference sequence). With V trimmed by 5 bases and J by 7 bases, 6 bases remained unmatched. CDR3 sequence: CSALTGANEAFF. The CDR3, as DNA: TGCAGTGCTCTGACAGGGGCCAATGAAGCTTTCTTT.

The genes are TRBV12-3 or TRBV12-4 and TRBJ2-1, with TRBD1 matching 8 bases. The V segment lost 5 bases and the J segment 15 bases; nucleotides outside the gene matches: 18. CDR3 length equals 15 residues. Written as DNA, the CDR3 is TGTGCCAGCAGTCTGTGGCAGGGGGCGGATAATGGGCCGTTCTTC. It encodes CASSLWQGADNGPFF.

This clonotype qualifies as medium-sized (0.01 to 0.1%). The chain carries TRBV7-9 and TRBJ1-6; D remains unclear. Germline loops: CDR1 SEHNR, CDR2 FQNEAQ (reference sequence). This CDR3 has 16 residues. Trimming pared 5 bases from V and 4 bases from J, leaving 15 bases between. The CDR3 sequence is CASSLGSEDYNSPLHF. In DNA form, the CDR3 reads TGTGCCAGCAGCCTAGGCTCGGAGGATTATAATTCACCCCTCCACTTT. The full variable domain, in which reference TRBV7-9 and TRBJ1-6 provide the parts outside the CDR3, is DTGVSQNPRHKITKRGQNVTFRCDPISEHNRLYWYRQTLGQGPEFLTYFQNEAQLEKSRLLSDRFSAERPKGSFSTLEIQRTEQGDSAMYLCASSLGSEDYNSPLHFGNGTRLTVT.

With regard to this clonotype: A far larger clone is off by one base, so a read error is likely. V and J are TRBV6-6 and TRBJ2-5, with TRBD2 identical over 12 bases. CDR1 is MNHNY and CDR2 is SVGAGI in the germline V gene (reference sequence). The trim removed 5 bases at V and 6 bases at J, leaving 13 bases unmatched. The CDR3 extends over 17 amino acids. DNA of the CDR3: TGTGCCAGCAGTGAAGAACTAGCGGGAGGCGAAAAAAAGACCCAGTACTTC. Translation gives CASSEELAGGEKKTQYF.

The sample holds many counts of this clonotype. The chain links TRBV2 to TRBJ2-5; D is possibly TRBD1 (6 bases). Per germline, CDR1 SNHLY and CDR2 FYNNEI. The CDR3 spans 14 residues. V was cut by 3 bases and J by 3 bases, with 11 bases left in between. The CDR3 DNA follows: TGTGCCAGCAGTGACCGGACAGCAGAAGAGACCCAGTACTTC. Its translation is CASSDRTAEETQYF.

This clonotype was counted between two and nine times. The V and J genes are TRBV6-6 and TRBJ2-3; a possible D gene is TRBD2 (5 bases). This CDR3 spans 12 amino acids. Germline CDR1 and CDR2: MNHNY and SVGAGI (reference sequence). Between the trimmed V and J ends, which lost 5 bases and 6 bases, there was a span of 9 bases. CDR3 nucleotide sequence: TGTGCCAGCAGTAATATAGCGGATACGCAGTATTTT. Encoded protein: CASSNIADTQYF.

This rearrangement joins TRBV6-1 to TRBJ2-1; tentatively, D is TRBD1 (5 bases). The V gene lost 6 bases and the J gene lost 0 bases, with 12 bases spanning the gap. There are 15 residues in the CDR3. Germline CDR1 reads MNHNS; CDR2 reads SASEGT. The CDR3 sequence: CASRTTASSYNEQFF. Here the CDR3 DNA reads TGTGCCAGCAGGACGACAGCAAGCTCCTACAATGAGCAGTTCTTC.